What follows describes a single T cell receptor beta chain. Trimming at V came to 4 bases and at J to 1 base, leaving 6 bases not matched to a gene. CDR1 LGHDT and CDR2 YNNKEL come from the germline V gene (reference sequence). This CDR3 region has 15 residues. The data belong to a study of blood T cell repertoires in COVID-19. Assay used: immunoSEQ multiplex PCR; TCRdb lists only in-frame clones, some missing. Altogether over 150,000 clones are present, about four fifths being singletons, with the ten largest covering around 2%. The sequenced sample consisted of peripheral blood. J is TRBJ1-1 and V is TRBV3-1 (or the pseudogene TRBV3-2), with 7 bases fitting TRBD1. The sequence was collected from an elderly woman with acute or convalescent COVID-19. The CDR3 coding sequence is TGTGCCAGCAGCCCAACAGGGGTGAAGAACACTGAAGCTTTCTTT. Its translation: CASSPTGVKNTEAFF.